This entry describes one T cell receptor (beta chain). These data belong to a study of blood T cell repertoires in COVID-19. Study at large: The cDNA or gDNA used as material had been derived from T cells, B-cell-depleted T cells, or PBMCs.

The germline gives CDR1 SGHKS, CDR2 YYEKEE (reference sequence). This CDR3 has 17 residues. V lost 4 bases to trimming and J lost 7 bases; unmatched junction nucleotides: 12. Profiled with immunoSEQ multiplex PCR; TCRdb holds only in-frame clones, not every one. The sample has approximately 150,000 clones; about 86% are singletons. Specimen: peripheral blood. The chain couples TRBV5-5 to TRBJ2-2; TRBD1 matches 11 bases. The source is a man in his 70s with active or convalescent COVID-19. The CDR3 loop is CASSPARTGGFIGELFF. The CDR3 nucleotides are TGTGCCAGCAGCCCGGCGCGGACAGGGGGCTTTATCGGGGAGCTGTTTTTT. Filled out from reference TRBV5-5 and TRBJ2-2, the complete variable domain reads DAGVTQSPTHLIKTRGQQVTLRCSPISGHKSVSWYQQVLGQGPQFIFQYYEKEERGRGNFPDRFSARQFPNYSSELNVNALLLGDSALYLCASSPARTGGFIGELFFGEGSRLTVL.